This TCR beta chain was retrieved from a study of spatial heterogeneity in lung cancer. About the research overall: Sequence detection consistently recorded a greater number of beta-chain than alpha-chain sequences. Whole-study findings and limits: Whereas they appeared in blood less at follow-up, ubiquitous expanded tumor TCRs appeared there more at resection.

Time point: sample taken at primary tumor resection. Tumor, nontumor lung or frozen PBMC supplied whole RNA, sequenced without sorting. A total of under 80 untreated early-stage non-small cell lung cancer patients served as donors. V shed 3 bases and J shed 5 bases, with 14 bases lying between them. This CDR3 region has 14 residues. Germline CDR1 and CDR2: SGHRS and YFSETQ. TCRdb fed the 5' RACE reads into MiXCR, producing one record per CDR3 protein. The sample holds tens of thousands of distinct CDR3 sequences, around 12% seen once. As for this clonotype: What it recognizes is unknown.

The chain carries TRBV5-1 and TRBJ2-5; tentatively, D is TRBD1 (6 bases). This sequence was found in a male donor with early-stage non-small cell lung cancer. The sample was PBMCs, taken at surgery. The DNA for the CDR3 is TGCGCCAGCAGCTCCAGGGGCCTGGGGGAGACCCAGTACTTC. It is translated as CASSSRGLGETQYF.